These 31 T cell receptor beta chains were all obtained from the same sample, sequenced in a study of blood T cell repertoires in COVID-19. Assay used: immunoSEQ multiplex PCR; TCRdb lists only in-frame clones, some missing. The sample yields a few hundred thousand clones, about 91% seen once. The sample was peripheral blood. These receptors were obtained from a person under 35 with COVID-19, enrolled during active disease.

The rearrangement links TRBV5-1 to TRBJ2-7; TRBD1 is a possible D gene (5 bases). The CDR3 has 14 residues. The V end lost 7 bases, the J end lost 0 bases, and 14 bases lay between the germline ends. Per germline, CDR1 SGHRS and CDR2 YFSETQ. The CDR3: CASCQGKGSYEQYF. The CDR3 DNA is TGCGCCAGCTGCCAGGGAAAAGGCTCCTACGAGCAGTACTTC.

The V and J genes are TRBV7-9 and TRBJ2-3; 8 bases match TRBD2. V lost 4 bases, J lost 7 bases, and 16 bases stayed unmatched. CDR1 and CDR2 (germline): SEHNR, FQNEAQ (reference sequence). CDR3 size: 17 residues. The CDR3 sequence: CASSSPGAGVTKNTQYF. CDR3 nucleotides: TGTGCCAGCAGCTCACCCGGAGCGGGAGTAACGAAAAATACGCAGTATTTT.

Comments on this clone: Other DNA sequences in the sample encode the same CDR3. This chain connects TRBV11-2 to TRBJ1-1; TRBD1 matches at 9 bases. This CDR3 comprises 14 residues. CDR1 is SGHAT and CDR2 is FQNNGV in the germline V gene. The trim removed 5 bases at V and 1 base at J, leaving 2 bases unmatched. The CDR3 sequence is CASSTGQGNTEAFF. The CDR3 DNA sequence: TGTGCCAGCAGCACGGGACAGGGGAACACTGAAGCTTTCTTT.

The rearrangement links TRBV10-3 to TRBJ1-3, with D possibly being TRBD1 (6 bases). V was trimmed by 1 base and J by 2 bases, leaving 15 bases between them. The CDR3 runs 17 residues. CDR1 ENHRY and CDR2 SYGVKD come from the germline V gene. The CDR3 coding sequence is TGTGCCATCAGTGAGTTTCCTACAGGGTTGGCTGGAAACACCATATATTTT. Residues: CAISEFPTGLAGNTIYF.

This sequence joins TRBV10-1 and TRBJ2-7, with 10 bases that match TRBD1. CDR1 is WNHNN, CDR2 SYGVQD, per germline (reference sequence). There are 15 residues in the CDR3. The junction had 5 bases not matched to a gene; V was cut back by 3 bases and J by 3 bases. Written as DNA, the CDR3 is TGCGCCAGCAGTGAAAGACAGGGGGCGCGCTACGAGCAGTACTTC. Protein: CASSERQGARYEQYF.

The chain uses TRBV6-5 and TRBJ1-1; TRBD1 matches at 8 bases. The length of the CDR3 is 13 residues. V dropped 6 bases and J dropped 7; count of bases not matched to a gene: 7. Per the germline V gene, CDR1 is MNHEY and CDR2 is SVGAGI. The CDR3 region is CASSRQGWLEAFF. In DNA, the CDR3 is TGTGCCAGCAGCCGACAGGGGTGGCTTGAAGCTTTCTTT.

The chain has TRBV13 and TRBJ1-3; no clear D gene. The CDR3 runs to 13 residues. CDR1 and CDR2 from the germline V gene are PRHDT and FYEKMQ (reference sequence). The V gene lost 0 bases and the J gene lost 4 bases, with 4 bases spanning the gap. The DNA of the CDR3 is TGTGCCAGCAGCTTAGGCCAGGGAAACACCATATATTTT. Its protein is CASSLGQGNTIYF.

V usage is TRBV21-1 and J usage is TRBJ1-2; the table's D gene call, TRBD1, was not cross checked with the DNA. TRBV21-1 is labeled a pseudogene. The CDR3 covers 13 residues. The CDR3 loop reads CASSKDPVYGYTF. CDR3 DNA sequence: TGTGCCAGCAGCAAAGACCCAGTGTATGGCTACACCTTC.

The chain links TRBV11-2 to TRBJ1-2, with a tentative D call TRBD1 (5 bases). The CDR3 runs to 17 residues. Germline CDR1 reads SGHAT; CDR2 reads FQNNGV. Trimming shortened V by 6 bases and J by 1 base, and 21 bases separated the two germline ends. The CDR3, as DNA: TGTGCCAGCAGTTCCATATCACTTAACAGGAGTAACTATGGCTACACCTTC. It is translated as CASSSISLNRSNYGYTF.

V usage is TRBV9 and J usage is TRBJ2-3; the D is unclear. This CDR3 is 14 amino acids long. Trimming left V 0 bases short and J 0 bases short, with 5 bases between. Per germline, CDR1 SGDLS and CDR2 YYNGEE. CDR3 protein: CASSVGASTDTQYF. CDR3 bases: TGTGCCAGCAGCGTAGGGGCTAGCACAGATACGCAGTATTTT.

The V gene is TRBV5-6, the J gene TRBJ2-5, with TRBD2 as a possible D gene (5 bases). Germline V lookup: CDR1 SGHDT, CDR2 YYEEEE. The CDR3 length is 13 residues. V was shortened by 1 base and J by 5 bases, with 9 bases between the two germline ends. The CDR3 loop reads CASSLTSEETQYF. Here the CDR3 DNA reads TGTGCCAGCAGCTTGACTAGTGAGGAGACCCAGTACTTC.

The chain has TRBV9 and TRBJ2-1, with D possibly TRBD2 on 6 matching bases. CDR1 and CDR2 from the germline V gene are SGDLS and YYNGEE. The CDR3 is 15 residues long. V was shortened by 4 bases and J by 6 bases, with 17 bases between the two germline ends. This chain's CDR3 is CASSSLEGLSNEQFF. In nucleotides, the CDR3 is TGTGCCAGCAGCTCCCTTGAGGGACTCAGCAATGAGCAGTTCTTC.

The chain has TRBV7-2 and TRBJ2-7; 7 bases map to TRBD2. Germline values: CDR1 SGHTA, CDR2 FQGNSA. The CDR3 has 15 residues. Trimming took 1 base from V and 3 from J; bases not matched to a gene: 6. The DNA for the CDR3 is TGTGCCAGCAGCTTAGTAGGCGGGAGCAACTACGAGCAGTACTTC. Amino acids: CASSLVGGSNYEQYF.

J is TRBJ1-1 and V is TRBV12-3 or TRBV12-4; D may be TRBD1 (5 bases). The CDR3 loop spans 13 amino acids. The V end lost 4 bases, the J end lost 6 bases, and 12 bases lay between the germline ends. CDR3 protein: CASSSRGVAEAFF. The DNA for the CDR3 is TGTGCCAGCAGTTCACGGGGGGTGGCTGAAGCTTTCTTT.

The chain joins TRBV6-1 to TRBJ2-7; weak D call: TRBD1 (6 bases). Germline V gives CDR1 MNHNS, CDR2 SASEGT. The CDR3 has 17 amino acids. V was clipped by 3 bases and J by 3 bases, with 21 bases between them. CDR3 region: CASSDKDSLRLIYEQYF. The CDR3 nucleotides read TGTGCCAGCAGTGATAAGGACAGCCTGAGGTTGATCTACGAGCAGTACTTC.

The chain links TRBV4-1 to TRBJ1-1, with TRBD1 identical over 10 bases. The V gene's germline CDR1 is MGHRA and CDR2 YSYEKL. V lost 8 bases and J lost 1; bases outside the gene matches: 4. CDR3 length equals 14 residues. CDR3 in DNA: TGCGCCAGCTCCCGGACAGGGGGGAACACTGAAGCTTTCTTT. This translates into CASSRTGGNTEAFF.

The chain is built from TRBV29-1 and TRBJ2-7, with D possibly being TRBD1 (5 bases). The length of the CDR3 is 16 residues. Germline CDR1 reads SQVTM; CDR2 reads ANQGSEA. Trimming removed 4 bases from V and 3 bases from J, with 22 bases in between. The CDR3 nucleotides read TGCAGCGTTGGGTCCTCCCAGGGTGACAATTACTACGAGCAGTACTTC. Its translation is CSVGSSQGDNYYEQYF.

This clone has only one observation. The chain employs TRBV7-2 and TRBJ2-5, with D perhaps TRBD2 (5 bases). CDR1 and CDR2 (germline): SGHTA, FQGNSA. The CDR3 has 17 amino acids. Trimming took off 5 bases at V and 4 bases at J, with 23 bases between the two ends. Written as DNA, the CDR3 is TGTGCCAGCAGCCGCGACAAGGACTTCCTATGGGTAGAGACCCAGTACTTC. Protein sequence: CASSRDKDFLWVETQYF. The whole variable domain, remainder taken from reference TRBV7-2 and TRBJ2-5, is GAGVSQSPSNKVTEKGKDVELRCDPISGHTALYWYRQSLGQGLEFLIYFQGNSAPDKSGLPSDRFSAERTGGSVSTLTIQRTQQEDSAVYLCASSRDKDFLWVETQYFGPGTRLLVL.

This clone was seen a handful of times. The rearrangement links TRBV2 to TRBJ1-2; 9 bases match TRBD1. This CDR3 spans 13 amino acids. V gave up 7 bases and J gave up 2 bases; unmatched junction bases: 2. CDR1 SNHLY and CDR2 FYNNEI come from the germline V gene. The CDR3 nucleotides read TGTGCCAGCAAGGACAGGGGCAACTATGGCTACACCTTC. Protein product: CASKDRGNYGYTF. The variable domain in full, completed from reference TRBV2 and TRBJ1-2, reads EPEVTQTPSHQVTQMGQEVILRCVPISNHLYFYWYRQILGQKVEFLVSFYNNEISEKSEIFDDQFSVERPDGSNFTLKIRSTKLEDSAMYFCASKDRGNYGYTFGSGTRLTVV.

The chain uses TRBV7-8 and TRBJ2-2; 7 bases fit TRBD2. The germline V gene encodes CDR1 SGHVS and CDR2 FQNEAQ. The CDR3 has 16 amino acids. V was clipped by 0 bases and J by 7 bases; unmatched bases: 8. The CDR3 DNA reads TGTGCCAGCAGCTTAGCGTCGGGAGGTTCGGACGGGGAGCTGTTTTTT. Residues: CASSLASGGSDGELFF.

This rearrangement joins TRBV6-2 or TRBV6-3 to TRBJ1-1; no firm D call. The CDR3 runs to 13 residues. Trimming pared 2 bases from V and 5 bases from J, leaving 9 bases between. Germline V lookup: CDR1 MNHEY, CDR2 SVGEGT. The CDR3: CASSYGRETEAFF. CDR3 sequence (DNA): TGTGCCAGCAGTTACGGTCGGGAGACTGAAGCTTTCTTT.

This clone showed up just a few times. This chain connects TRBV5-1 to TRBJ2-7; D might be TRBD1 (6 bases). The CDR3 is 14 amino acids. Trimming removed 1 base at V and 0 bases at J, with 8 bases between. Per germline, CDR1 SGHRS and CDR2 YFSETQ. The chain's CDR3 is CASSLRDISYEQYF. CDR3 DNA sequence: TGCGCCAGCAGCTTGAGGGACATCTCCTACGAGCAGTACTTC.

The rearrangement uses TRBV7-9 and TRBJ2-2; TRBD1 aligns across 10 bases. CDR3 length: 17 amino acids. V was pared by 5 bases and J by 5 bases, with 11 bases of the junction left unmatched. Germline-derived CDR1 and CDR2 are SEHNR and FQNEAQ (reference sequence). The CDR3 DNA sequence: TGTGCCAGCAGCAGCCCCCGGGACAGGGGAGAGACCGGGGAGCTGTTTTTT. Amino acids: CASSSPRDRGETGELFF.

CDR3 sequence (DNA): TGTGCCAGCAGCTTGGATATCGGCGAGCAGTACTTC. Amino acid sequence: CASSLDIGEQYF. The genes are TRBV5-4 and TRBJ2-7; no clear D. Trimming cost V 0 bases and J 6 bases, with 7 bases left between them. The CDR3 runs to 12 residues. CDR1 is SGHNT, CDR2 YYREEE, per germline (reference sequence).

The gene calls are TRBV29-1 and TRBJ1-4, with a possible D match to TRBD1 (5 bases). This CDR3 region has 13 residues. The germline CDR1 and CDR2 sequences are SQVTM and ANQGSEA. Trimming shortened V by 3 bases and J by 6 bases, and 11 bases separated the two germline ends. Here the CDR3 DNA reads TGCAGCGTTGACCGCCAGGGCGATGAAAAACTGTTTTTT. The encoded protein is CSVDRQGDEKLFF.

This chain connects TRBV6-5 to TRBJ2-7; TRBD1 might be the D (5 bases). The germline V gene has CDR1 MNHEY and CDR2 SVGAGI. The CDR3 runs to 13 residues. Trimming stripped 8 bases from V and 6 bases from J, with 17 bases between. Here the CDR3 reads CASYQGIVGEQYF. The CDR3 coding sequence is TGTGCCAGCTACCAGGGAATAGTCGGCGAGCAGTACTTC.

The V gene is TRBV28, the J gene TRBJ2-4, with 8 nucleotides matching TRBD1. V shed 6 bases, J shed 7 bases, and the junction held 8 bases outside the gene matches. The CDR3 is 14 amino acids. Germline assignment: CDR1 MDHEN and CDR2 SYDVKM. The CDR3 region has the DNA TGTGCCAGCAGCCTTAGGACAGGGTGGAACATTCAGTACTTC. Translated: CASSLRTGWNIQYF. Using reference TRBV28 and TRBJ2-4 for the parts outside the CDR3, the full variable domain is DVKVTQSSRYLVKRTGEKVFLECVQDMDHENMFWYRQDPGLGLRLIYFSYDVKMKEKGDIPEGYSVSREKKERFSLILESASTNQTSMYLCASSLRTGWNIQYFGAGTRLSVL.

This chain joins TRBV4-1 and TRBJ2-1, with 8 bases identical to TRBD2. The CDR3 has 16 amino acids. Looked up from germline, CDR1 is MGHRA and CDR2 is YSYEKL. V lost 1 base, J lost 4 bases, and 6 bases stayed unmatched. As DNA, the CDR3 is TGCGCCAGCAGCCAAGTGGTTAGCGGGACATACAATGAGCAGTTCTTC. Protein product: CASSQVVSGTYNEQFF.

The J gene is TRBJ1-2, the V gene TRBV10-3; 11 bases are shared with TRBD1. Germline CDR1 and CDR2: ENHRY and SYGVKD. The length of the CDR3 is 13 residues. After removal of 11 bases from V and 7 bases from J, the junction contained 9 bases not matched to a gene. CDR3 loop: CAAIGQGALGYTF. In DNA form, the CDR3 reads TGTGCCGCGATCGGACAGGGGGCTCTTGGCTACACCTTC.

The gene calls are TRBV27 and TRBJ2-7; D not resolved. The CDR3 is 13 amino acids. The ends were cut back, 5 bases at V and 4 bases at J, with 12 bases in the middle. Germline V gene lookup returns CDR1 MNHEY and CDR2 SMNVEV (reference sequence). The CDR3 nucleotides are TGTGCCAGCAGTCCTTCCCCCTTTTACGAGCAGTACTTC. Residues: CASSPSPFYEQYF.

The J gene is TRBJ2-7, the V gene TRBV27; 12 bases map to TRBD2. The CDR3 runs 19 residues. The V gene's germline CDR1 is MNHEY and CDR2 SMNVEV (reference sequence). V shed 5 bases, J shed 0 bases, and the junction held 14 bases outside the gene matches. The CDR3 loop is CASSPLGGLAGRSSYEQYF. In nucleotides, the CDR3 is TGTGCCAGCAGTCCCTTGGGGGGACTAGCGGGTCGCAGCTCCTACGAGCAGTACTTC.